The following is a TCR beta chain sequence with its context. Antigen specificity is unknown. The data were taken from a study of cytomegalovirus exposure and HLA in healthy donors. Regarding the study as a whole: An apparent linkage of common viral pathogens to several of the most significant clusters emerged in a later analysis. Analyses of presence/absence relied on an assumption of roughly uniform sequencing depth across donors. Specificity of a few CMV-associated chains for CMV antigens was verified in vitro.

The PCR had 60 Vbeta and 13 Jbeta primers. In the original workflow: There were 70 million to 95 million unique TCR beta chains by a later count, and about 11 million of them were shared. The protocol was immunoSEQ multiplex PCR, while the TCRdb copy is restricted to in-frame clones and leaves out a portion. That table supplies the V and J calls and clone size; D and trimming were determined from the DNA. The table records about 100,000 clones, roughly 76% of them present only once. Losses at the gene ends were 5 bases for V and 5 bases for J; bases not matched to a gene: 12. From germline, CDR1 is SGHTA and CDR2 FQGNSA. The CDR3 extends over 17 amino acids.

This receptor was taken from a middle-aged man in good health and CMV-seronegative. This chain connects TRBV7-2 to TRBJ2-5; 12 nucleotides align to TRBD2. The sample comprised PBMCs. The CDR3 region is CASSPSGGAMGLETQYF. The CDR3 coding sequence is TGTGCCAGCAGCCCTAGCGGGGGGGCGATGGGTCTCGAGACCCAGTACTTC. The full variable domain, its missing parts supplied by reference TRBV7-2 and TRBJ2-5, is GAGVSQSPSNKVTEKGKDVELRCDPISGHTALYWYRQSLGQGLEFLIYFQGNSAPDKSGLPSDRFSAERTGGSVSTLTIQRTQQEDSAVYLCASSPSGGAMGLETQYFGPGTRLLVL.